Following are 20 T cell receptor beta chains from one sample sequenced in a study of blood T cells in healthy people across ages. Through a sample-barcoded 5' primer and a J-beta primer mix, a second PCR was run for about 6 to 11 cycles. A single record per CDR3 protein comes from TCRdb applying MiXCR to the 5' RACE reads. The profile shows around 850,000 distinct CDR3 sequences, roughly 35% of them singletons. Sequencing was done on a sample of blood. Receptors were obtained from a man younger than 35 in good health.

This chain links TRBV6-2 or TRBV6-3 with TRBJ2-3; perhaps TRBD2 as D (6 bases). Germline V gene data show CDR1 as MNHEY and CDR2 as SVGEGT. Trimming removed 6 bases at V and 4 bases at J, with 17 bases between. The CDR3 is made up of 15 amino acids. The CDR3 DNA reads TGTGCCAGCAGCGGGATAGCGCGGGGCCCAGATACGCAGTATTTT. Translating gives CASSGIARGPDTQYF.

This clonotype occurred a few times. The chain uses TRBV6-2 or TRBV6-3 and TRBJ1-1; D may be TRBD1 (6 bases). The CDR3 runs 15 residues. In germline, CDR1 is MNHEY, CDR2 SVGEGT. V lost 1 base and J 1 base, leaving 10 bases between the germline ends. This chain's CDR3 is CASSYWEQGNTEAFF. The CDR3 bases are TGTGCCAGCAGTTACTGGGAACAGGGGAACACTGAAGCTTTCTTT.

The rearrangement links TRBV4-3 to TRBJ1-2; D is ambiguous. V gave up 4 bases and J gave up 0 bases, with 15 bases separating them. This CDR3 contains 16 residues. In germline, CDR1 is LGHNA, CDR2 YSLEER. Here the CDR3 DNA reads TGCGCCAGCAGCCCAACCTTGGGGATCGCTAACTATGGCTACACCTTC. This codes for CASSPTLGIANYGYTF.

This rearrangement joins TRBV20-1 to TRBJ2-1; a weak D match, TRBD1 (5 bases). This CDR3 comprises 13 residues. CDR1 and CDR2 from the germline V gene are DFQATT and SNEGSKA (reference sequence). Trimming removed 6 bases at V and 12 bases at J, with 21 bases between. For the CDR3, the DNA is TGCAGTGCCATGGTTGGCAGGGCATGTGGGCAGTTCTTC. This gives the protein CSAMVGRACGQFF.

The V call is TRBV6-5, the J call TRBJ2-4, with D possibly matching TRBD2 (5 bases). CDR3 length: 11 amino acids. The germline gives CDR1 MNHEY, CDR2 SVGAGI. With 2 bases removed from V and 9 bases from J, the gap between germline ends came to 5 bases. The CDR3 protein is CASSYRGIQYF. CDR3 in DNA: TGTGCCAGCAGTTACCGGGGCATTCAGTACTTC.

The chain is built from TRBV20-1 and TRBJ2-1, with TRBD2 identical over 14 bases. J was trimmed by 4 bases and V by 2 bases; bases with no gene match: 13. This CDR3 has 19 residues. Germline CDR1 DFQATT, CDR2 SNEGSKA (reference sequence). The DNA of the CDR3 is TGCAGTGCTAGACCGGGACTAGCGGGGGACCCCCCCCGTTACAATGAGCAGTTCTTC. It specifies CSARPGLAGDPPRYNEQFF.

The chain employs TRBV7-9 and TRBJ2-5; the D gene is possibly TRBD2 (5 bases). The CDR3 extends over 14 amino acids. Trimming removed 1 base from V and 11 bases from J, with 17 bases in between. The germline CDR1 and CDR2 sequences are SEHNR and FQNEAQ (reference sequence). The CDR3 DNA follows: TGTGCCAGCAGCTTAGGAAGGGAGCCGGATGAGCAGTACTTC. Its protein is CASSLGREPDEQYF.

The chain couples TRBV12-3 or TRBV12-4 to TRBJ2-5; 7 bases are a match to TRBD2. The CDR3 consists of 14 residues. V lost 5 bases to trimming and J lost 2 bases; unmatched junction nucleotides: 5. CDR3 sequence: CASSPREAQETQYF. The CDR3 nucleotides are TGTGCCAGCAGTCCCCGGGAGGCACAAGAGACCCAGTACTTC.

In this sample, this clonotype turned up a few times. This sequence joins TRBV4-3 and TRBJ2-7, with a possible D match to TRBD2 (5 bases). CDR1 is LGHNA and CDR2 is YSLEER in the germline V gene. CDR3 length equals 15 residues. V was clipped by 0 bases and J by 1 base, with 10 bases between them. CDR3 loop: CASSQEPGGSYEQYF. The CDR3 DNA sequence: TGCGCCAGCAGCCAAGAACCGGGCGGGTCCTACGAGCAGTACTTC.

As regards this clonotype: This clone may be a read error of a much larger clone one base away. This sequence joins TRBV6-2 or TRBV6-3 and TRBJ2-1; TRBD2 matches 9 bases. The end of the DNA is better explained by TRBJ2-7, so the J call may be wrong. This CDR3 region has 15 residues. Germline V CDR1 and CDR2: MNHEY, SVGEGT. In DNA, the CDR3 is TGTGCCAGCAGTTACGGCGGGGGGGCCTACAATGAGCAGTACTTC. Amino acid sequence: CASSYGGGAYNEQYF.

On this clonotype itself: One end of the junction fails to match germline, which may point to a read error. J is TRBJ1-6 and V is TRBV7-2, with D unclear. CDR1 SGHTA and CDR2 FQGNSA come from the germline V gene. This CDR3 spans 15 amino acids. This chain's CDR3 is CASSLGEGMNSPPHF. In nucleotides, the CDR3 is TGTGCCAGCAGCTTAGGGGAAGGGATGAATTCGCCCCCCCACTTT. The full variable domain, completed using reference TRBV7-2 and TRBJ1-6, is GAGVSQSPSNKVTEKGKDVELRCDPISGHTALYWYRQSLGQGLEFLIYFQGNSAPDKSGLPSDRFSAERTGGSVSTLTIQRTQQEDSAVYLCASSLGEGMNSPPHFGNGTRLTVT.

This clonotype was counted a few times. J is TRBJ2-1 and V is TRBV5-1, with unresolved D. Trimming left V 0 bases short and J 2 bases short, with 12 bases between. Germline values: CDR1 SGHRS, CDR2 YFSETQ. The CDR3 is made up of 16 amino acids. Here the CDR3 DNA reads TGCGCCAGCAGCTTGGGTGGATCAGTAGCCTACAATGAGCAGTTCTTC. This gives the protein CASSLGGSVAYNEQFF. Filled out from reference TRBV5-1 and TRBJ2-1, the complete variable domain reads KAGVTQTPRYLIKTRGQQVTLSCSPISGHRSVSWYQQTPGQGLQFLFEYFSETQRNKGNFPGRFSGRQFSNSRSEMNVSTLELGDSALYLCASSLGGSVAYNEQFFGPGTRLTVL.

This chain links TRBV7-3 with TRBJ2-7; 11 bases are shared with TRBD2. This CDR3 region has 17 residues. J gave up 0 bases and V 0 bases, and 4 bases lay outside the gene matches. Germline CDR1 SGHTA, CDR2 FQGTGA. The CDR3 region is CASSLTGTSGTSYEQYF. The DNA for the CDR3 is TGTGCCAGCAGCTTAACGGGGACTAGCGGCACCTCCTACGAGCAGTACTTC.

This clonotype was seen a handful of times. This chain connects TRBV4-3 to TRBJ1-2; perhaps TRBD1 as D (6 bases). This CDR3 comprises 16 residues. CDR1 LGHNA and CDR2 YSLEER come from the germline V gene. Trimming shortened V by 0 bases and J by 4 bases, and 15 bases separated the two germline ends. CDR3 amino acids: CASSQDHKRGVYGYTF. The DNA for the CDR3 is TGCGCCAGCAGCCAAGATCATAAGAGGGGGGTCTATGGCTACACCTTC.

This chain links TRBV7-2 with TRBJ1-1; D possibly corresponds to TRBD1 (6 bases). V was clipped by 0 bases and J by 10 bases, with 12 bases between them. The CDR3 sequence is 13 residues long. Germline values: CDR1 SGHTA, CDR2 FQGNSA. The CDR3 sequence: CASSLAGGALAFF. In nucleotides, the CDR3 is TGTGCCAGCAGCTTAGCGGGGGGGGCCTTAGCTTTCTTT.

This chain connects TRBV6-5 to TRBJ2-5, with D perhaps matching TRBD1 (5 bases). The J call may be faulty, since TRBJ2-7 better matches the DNA end. Germline CDR1 MNHEY, CDR2 SVGAGI. The CDR3 has 12 residues. CDR3: CASSYPGYEQYF. The DNA of the CDR3 is TGTGCCAGCAGTTACCCAGGGTACGAGCAGTACTTC.

J is TRBJ1-1 and V is TRBV29-1; TRBD1 agrees at 7 bases. J lost 3 bases, V lost 4 bases, and 2 bases had no gene match. The CDR3 runs 12 residues. The germline V gene has CDR1 SQVTM and CDR2 ANQGSEA. Here the CDR3 DNA reads TGCAGCGTTGCGGGACAGTACACTGAAGCTTTCTTT. Protein: CSVAGQYTEAFF.

A word on this clonotype: One junction end disagrees with the germline gene, perhaps due to a read error. V is TRBV4-2 and J is TRBJ2-2; a possible D gene is TRBD2 (5 bases). The CDR3 has 17 amino acids. The V gene's germline CDR1 is LGHNA and CDR2 YNFKEQ. The DNA for the CDR3 is TGTGCCAGCAGCCAAGAGCTCCGGATCACGAACACCGGGGAGCTGTTCTTT. Its protein product is CASSQELRITNTGELFF.

Only a few counts were recorded for this clonotype. J is TRBJ2-2 and V is TRBV7-8; no clear D gene. The germline V gene encodes CDR1 SGHVS and CDR2 FQNEAQ. CDR3 size: 14 residues. The V gene lost 1 base and the J gene lost 5 bases, with 8 bases spanning the gap. The CDR3: CASSLVKSTGELFF. CDR3 nucleotide sequence: TGTGCCAGCAGCTTAGTAAAAAGTACCGGGGAGCTGTTTTTT. Full variable domain (rest looked up from reference TRBV7-8 and TRBJ2-2): GAGVSQSPRYKVAKRGQDVALRCDPISGHVSLFWYQQALGQGPEFLTYFQNEAQLDKSGLPSDRFFAERPEGSVSTLKIQRTQQEDSAVYLCASSLVKSTGELFFGEGSRLTVL.

The V and J genes are TRBV9 and TRBJ2-5; TRBD2 agrees at 7 bases. Germline-derived CDR1 and CDR2 are SGDLS and YYNGEE. The J segment lost 11 bases and the V segment lost 6 bases, leaving 19 bases of the junction unmatched. This CDR3 comprises 15 residues. The CDR3, as DNA: TGTGCCAGCACCCCGACTAGCCTGGGGAACGTTGAGCAGTACTTC. This sequence encodes CASTPTSLGNVEQYF. Using reference TRBV9 and TRBJ2-5 for the parts outside the CDR3, the full variable domain is DSGVTQTPKHLITATGQRVTLRCSPRSGDLSVYWYQQSLDQGLQFLIQYYNGEERAKGNILERFSAQQFPDLHSELNLSSLELGDSALYFCASTPTSLGNVEQYFGPGTRLLVL.